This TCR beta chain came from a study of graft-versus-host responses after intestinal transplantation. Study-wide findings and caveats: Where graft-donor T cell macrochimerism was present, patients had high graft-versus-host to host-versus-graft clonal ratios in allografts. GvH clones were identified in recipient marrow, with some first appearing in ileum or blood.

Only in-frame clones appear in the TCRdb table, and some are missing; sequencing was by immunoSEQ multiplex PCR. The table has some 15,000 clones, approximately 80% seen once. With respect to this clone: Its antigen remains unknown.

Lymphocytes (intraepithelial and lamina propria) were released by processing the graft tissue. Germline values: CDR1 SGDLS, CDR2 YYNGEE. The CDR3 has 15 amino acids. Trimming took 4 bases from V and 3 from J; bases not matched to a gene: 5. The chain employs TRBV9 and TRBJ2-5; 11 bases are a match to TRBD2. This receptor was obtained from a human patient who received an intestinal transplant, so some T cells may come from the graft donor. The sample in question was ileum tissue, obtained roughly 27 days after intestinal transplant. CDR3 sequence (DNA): TGTGCCAGCAGCTTTAGCGGGGGGGCCGAAGAGACCCAGTACTTC. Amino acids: CASSFSGGAEETQYF.